What follows are 4 T cell receptor beta chains derived from one specimen sequenced in a study of beta chain features in type 1 diabetes. The authors reverse transcribed all of the isolated RNA, so sequencing captured expressed TCRB transcripts. Using immunoSEQ multiplex PCR, the repertoire was profiled, and TCRdb retains in-frame clones only, with some absent. The sample shows roughly 380,000 clones, roughly a fifth of them seen only once. The sample was naive CD4+ T cells from blood. These receptors were taken from a woman under 30 in good health.

The gene calls are TRBV6-6 and TRBJ1-1; D may be TRBD1 (6 bases). Germline loops: CDR1 MNHNY, CDR2 SVGAGI (reference sequence). V gave up 5 bases and J gave up 4 bases, with 20 bases separating them. The CDR3 consists of 16 residues. The CDR3 DNA reads as TGTGCCAGCAGTCGGCGGGGGCAAGGAGTTGTCACTGAAGCTTTCTTT. It is translated as CASSRRGQGVVTEAFF.

This clone occurred a few times. The gene calls are TRBV1 and TRBJ2-1; the tabulated D call, TRBD2, remains unverified against the DNA. TRBV1 is listed as a pseudogene. The CDR3 spans 16 residues. DNA of the CDR3: TGCACCAGCAGCCAAGATGAGAGGAGGTCCTACAATGAGCAGTTCTTC. Translation gives CTSSQDERRSYNEQFF.

The rearrangement uses TRBV14 and TRBJ2-7; no clear D gene. CDR1 and CDR2 from the germline V gene are SGHDN and FVKESK. The CDR3 runs 15 residues. V dropped 0 bases and J dropped 1 base, with 10 bases sitting between them. Here the CDR3 reads CASSQDGYSSYEQYF. CDR3 coding DNA: TGTGCCAGCAGCCAAGACGGCTACAGTTCCTACGAGCAGTACTTC.

This clone was seen only a few times. This rearrangement joins TRBV9 to TRBJ1-1; weak D call: TRBD1 (6 bases). The CDR3 is made up of 15 amino acids. Germline values: CDR1 SGDLS, CDR2 YYNGEE. V was cut by 6 bases and J by 2 bases, with 17 bases left in between. CDR3 coding DNA: TGTGCCAGCAAACCAGAGGGACAATTAAACACTGAAGCTTTCTTT. This encodes CASKPEGQLNTEAFF.